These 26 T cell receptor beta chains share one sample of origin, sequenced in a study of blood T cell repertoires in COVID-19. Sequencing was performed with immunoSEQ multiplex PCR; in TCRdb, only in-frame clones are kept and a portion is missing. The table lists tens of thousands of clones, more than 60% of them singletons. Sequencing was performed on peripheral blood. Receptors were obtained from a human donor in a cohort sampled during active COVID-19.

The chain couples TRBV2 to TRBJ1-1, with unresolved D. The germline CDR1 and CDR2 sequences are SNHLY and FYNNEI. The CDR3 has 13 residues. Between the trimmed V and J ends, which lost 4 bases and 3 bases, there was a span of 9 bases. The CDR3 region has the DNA TGTGCCAGCAGTGTAGGCGGGTACACTGAAGCTTTCTTT. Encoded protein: CASSVGGYTEAFF.

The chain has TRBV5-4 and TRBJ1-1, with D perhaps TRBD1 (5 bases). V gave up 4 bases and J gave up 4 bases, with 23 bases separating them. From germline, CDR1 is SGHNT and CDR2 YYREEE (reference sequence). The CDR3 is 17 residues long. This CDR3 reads CASSLGGTGPRGTEAFF. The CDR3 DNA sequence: TGTGCCAGCAGCCTTGGCGGGACTGGTCCCCGGGGCACTGAAGCTTTCTTT.

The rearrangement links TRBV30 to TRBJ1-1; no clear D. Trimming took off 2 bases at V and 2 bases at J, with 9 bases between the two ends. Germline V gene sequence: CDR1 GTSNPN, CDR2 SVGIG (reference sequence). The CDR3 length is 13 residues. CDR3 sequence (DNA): TGTGCCTGGAGTTTCAATTCCAACACTGAAGCTTTCTTT. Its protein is CAWSFNSNTEAFF.

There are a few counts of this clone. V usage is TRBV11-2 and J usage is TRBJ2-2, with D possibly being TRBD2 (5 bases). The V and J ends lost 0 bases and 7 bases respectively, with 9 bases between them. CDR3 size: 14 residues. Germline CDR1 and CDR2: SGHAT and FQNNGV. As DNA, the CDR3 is TGTGCCAGCAGCTTAGACTGGACTCGCGGGGAGCTGTTTTTT. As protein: CASSLDWTRGELFF.

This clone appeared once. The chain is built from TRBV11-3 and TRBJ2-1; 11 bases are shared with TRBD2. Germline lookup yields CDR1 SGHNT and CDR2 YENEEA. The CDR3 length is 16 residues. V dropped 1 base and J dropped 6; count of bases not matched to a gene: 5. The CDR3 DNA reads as TGTGCCAGCAGCTTAGCTGGTCTAGCGGGGGGCAATGAGCAGTTCTTC. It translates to CASSLAGLAGGNEQFF.

CDR3 DNA sequence: TGTGCCACCAGCAGAGGATACGGGGCCTACGAGCAGTACTTC. As protein: CATSRGYGAYEQYF. The V and J genes are TRBV15 and TRBJ2-7, with TRBD2 as a possible D gene (5 bases). Germline CDR1 reads LNHNV; CDR2 reads YYDKDF (reference sequence). The CDR3 spans 14 residues. The V end lost 1 base, the J end lost 2 bases, and 9 bases lay between the germline ends.

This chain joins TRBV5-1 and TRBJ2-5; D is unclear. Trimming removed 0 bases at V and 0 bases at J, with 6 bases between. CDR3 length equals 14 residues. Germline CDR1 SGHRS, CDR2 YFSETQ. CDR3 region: CASSLGADQETQYF. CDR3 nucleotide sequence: TGCGCCAGCAGCTTGGGGGCAGACCAAGAGACCCAGTACTTC.

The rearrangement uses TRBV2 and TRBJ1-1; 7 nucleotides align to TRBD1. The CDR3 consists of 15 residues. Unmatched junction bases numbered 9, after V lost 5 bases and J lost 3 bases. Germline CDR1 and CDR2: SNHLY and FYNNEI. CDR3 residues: CASSSTGLGDTEAFF. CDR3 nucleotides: TGTGCCAGCAGTTCGACAGGGCTAGGGGACACTGAAGCTTTCTTT.

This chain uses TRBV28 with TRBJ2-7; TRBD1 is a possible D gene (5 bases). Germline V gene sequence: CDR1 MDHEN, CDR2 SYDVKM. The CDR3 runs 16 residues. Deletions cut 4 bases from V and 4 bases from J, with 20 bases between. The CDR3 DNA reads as TGTGCCAGCAGTTCTCCCAACGGGCAGGGTAGATACGAGCAGTACTTC. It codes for CASSSPNGQGRYEQYF.

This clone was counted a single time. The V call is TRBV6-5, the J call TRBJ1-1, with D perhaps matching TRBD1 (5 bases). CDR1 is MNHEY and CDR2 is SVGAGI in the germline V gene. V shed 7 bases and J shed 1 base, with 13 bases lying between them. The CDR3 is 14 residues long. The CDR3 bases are TGTGCCAGCAAACGGGGGAGCGCGAACACTGAAGCTTTCTTT. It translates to CASKRGSANTEAFF.

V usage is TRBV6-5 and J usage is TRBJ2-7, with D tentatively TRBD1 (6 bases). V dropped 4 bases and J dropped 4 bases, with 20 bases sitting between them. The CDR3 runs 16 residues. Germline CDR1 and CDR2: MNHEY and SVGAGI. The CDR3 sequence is CASSLAKPRDKYEQYF. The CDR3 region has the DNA TGTGCCAGCAGTTTGGCAAAACCGAGGGACAAGTACGAGCAGTACTTC.

The CDR3 is CASSIPNSGGNQPQHF. The CDR3 nucleotides are TGTGCCAGTAGTATCCCCAACTCTGGAGGCAATCAGCCCCAGCATTTT. J is TRBJ1-5 and V is TRBV19; D uncertain. V was pared by 3 bases and J by 2 bases, with 14 bases between. CDR3 length: 16 residues. CDR1 is LNHDA and CDR2 is SQIVND in the germline V gene (reference sequence).

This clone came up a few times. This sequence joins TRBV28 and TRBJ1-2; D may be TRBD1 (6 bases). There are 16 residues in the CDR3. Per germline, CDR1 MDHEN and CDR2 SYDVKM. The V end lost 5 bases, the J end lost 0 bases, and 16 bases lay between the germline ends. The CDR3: CASSPQGYQPNYGYTF. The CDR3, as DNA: TGTGCCAGCAGTCCACAGGGATATCAACCTAACTATGGCTACACCTTC.

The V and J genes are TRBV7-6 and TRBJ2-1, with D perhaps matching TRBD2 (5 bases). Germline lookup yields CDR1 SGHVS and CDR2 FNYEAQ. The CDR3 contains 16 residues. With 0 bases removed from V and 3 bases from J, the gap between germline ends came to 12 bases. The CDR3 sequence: CASSLAQAGGYNEQFF. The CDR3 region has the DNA TGTGCCAGCAGCTTAGCGCAGGCAGGAGGCTACAATGAGCAGTTCTTC. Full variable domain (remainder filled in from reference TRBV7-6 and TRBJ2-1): GAGVSQSPRYKVTKRGQDVALRCDPISGHVSLYWYRQALGQGPEFLTYFNYEAQQDKSGLPNDRFSAERPEGSISTLTIQRTEQRDSAMYRCASSLAQAGGYNEQFFGPGTRLTVL.

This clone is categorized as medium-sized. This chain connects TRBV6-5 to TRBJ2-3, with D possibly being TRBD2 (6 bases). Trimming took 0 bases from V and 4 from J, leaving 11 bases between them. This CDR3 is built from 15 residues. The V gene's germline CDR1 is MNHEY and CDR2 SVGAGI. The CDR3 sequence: CASSYSRRVPDTQYF. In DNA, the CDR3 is TGTGCCAGCAGTTACTCGAGGAGGGTCCCAGATACGCAGTATTTT.

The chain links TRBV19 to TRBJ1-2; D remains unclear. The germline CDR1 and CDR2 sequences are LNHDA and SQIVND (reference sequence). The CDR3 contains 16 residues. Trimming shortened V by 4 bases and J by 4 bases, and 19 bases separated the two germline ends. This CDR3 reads CASSTGGRILRYGYTF. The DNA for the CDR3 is TGTGCCAGTAGTACCGGAGGACGGATACTTCGCTATGGCTACACCTTC.

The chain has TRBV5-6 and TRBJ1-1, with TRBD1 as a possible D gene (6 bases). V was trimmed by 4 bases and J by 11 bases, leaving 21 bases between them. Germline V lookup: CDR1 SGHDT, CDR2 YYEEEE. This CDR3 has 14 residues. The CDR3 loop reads CASSRELGADGAFF. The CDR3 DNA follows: TGTGCCAGCAGCCGCGAACTGGGGGCGGATGGGGCTTTCTTT.

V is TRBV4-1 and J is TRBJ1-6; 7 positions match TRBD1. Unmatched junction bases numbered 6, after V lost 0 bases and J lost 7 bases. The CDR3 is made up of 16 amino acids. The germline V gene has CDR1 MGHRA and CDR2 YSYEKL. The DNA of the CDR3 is TGCGCCAGCAGCCAAGAGGGTTCCAGGGGGAATTCACCCCTCCACTTT. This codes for CASSQEGSRGNSPLHF.

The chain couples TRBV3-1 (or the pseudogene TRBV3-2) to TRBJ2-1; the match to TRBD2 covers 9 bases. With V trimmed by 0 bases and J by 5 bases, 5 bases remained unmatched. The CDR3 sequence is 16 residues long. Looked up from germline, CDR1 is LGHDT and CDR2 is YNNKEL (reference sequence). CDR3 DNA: TGTGCCAGCAGCCAAGATTCGAGCGGGGGGAACAATGAGCAGTTCTTC. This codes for CASSQDSSGGNNEQFF.

The CDR3 is CAIKGGTSGSGSTDTQYF. The DNA for the CDR3 is TGTGCCATCAAAGGAGGGACTAGCGGGAGTGGGAGCACAGATACGCAGTATTTT. The rearrangement joins TRBV10-3 to TRBJ2-3; 14 bases agree with TRBD2. Trimming at V came to 7 bases and at J to 0 bases, leaving 9 bases not matched to a gene. The CDR3 contains 18 residues. The V gene's germline CDR1 is ENHRY and CDR2 SYGVKD.

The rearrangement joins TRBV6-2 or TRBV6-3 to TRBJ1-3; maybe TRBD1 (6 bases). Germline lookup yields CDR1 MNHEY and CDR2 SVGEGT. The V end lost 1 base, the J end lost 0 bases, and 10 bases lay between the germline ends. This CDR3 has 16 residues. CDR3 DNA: TGTGCCAGCAGTTACTTCGGACAGCTCTCTGGAAACACCATATATTTT. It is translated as CASSYFGQLSGNTIYF.

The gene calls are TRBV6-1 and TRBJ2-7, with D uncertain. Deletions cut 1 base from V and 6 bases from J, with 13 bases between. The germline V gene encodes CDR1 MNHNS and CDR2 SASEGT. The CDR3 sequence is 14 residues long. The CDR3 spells CASSEVGAPGEQYF. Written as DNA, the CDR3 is TGTGCCAGCAGTGAAGTGGGCGCACCTGGCGAGCAGTACTTC.

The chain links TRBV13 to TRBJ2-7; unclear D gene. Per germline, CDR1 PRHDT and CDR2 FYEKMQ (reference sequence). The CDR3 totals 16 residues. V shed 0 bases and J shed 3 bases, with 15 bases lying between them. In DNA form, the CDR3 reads TGTGCCAGCAGCTTAGGTAGTCAGACTTTTAGCTACGAGCAGTACTTC. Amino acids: CASSLGSQTFSYEQYF.

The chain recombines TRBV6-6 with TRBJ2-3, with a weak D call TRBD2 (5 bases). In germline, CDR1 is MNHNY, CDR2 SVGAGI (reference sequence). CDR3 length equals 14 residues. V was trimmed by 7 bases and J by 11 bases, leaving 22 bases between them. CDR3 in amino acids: CASTPGSGSEKQYF. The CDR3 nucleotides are TGTGCCAGCACCCCGGGGTCGGGTTCGGAAAAGCAGTATTTT.

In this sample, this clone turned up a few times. CDR3 in DNA: TGTGCCAGCTCACCGAGGCTAGCGAGCGGCGGGGAGCTGTTTTTT. This gives the protein CASSPRLASGGELFF. This chain joins TRBV18 and TRBJ2-2; tentatively, D is TRBD2 (6 bases). The V end lost 3 bases, the J end lost 7 bases, and 15 bases lay between the germline ends. The CDR3 extends over 15 amino acids. The germline V gene has CDR1 KGHSH and CDR2 LQKENI.

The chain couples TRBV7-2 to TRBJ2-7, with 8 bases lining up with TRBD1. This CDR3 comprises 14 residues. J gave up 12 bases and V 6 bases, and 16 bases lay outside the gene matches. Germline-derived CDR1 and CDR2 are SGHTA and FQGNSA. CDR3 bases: TGTGCCAGCAGTCTCACCGGGACAGGCCGCGAACCGTACTTC. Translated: CASSLTGTGREPYF.